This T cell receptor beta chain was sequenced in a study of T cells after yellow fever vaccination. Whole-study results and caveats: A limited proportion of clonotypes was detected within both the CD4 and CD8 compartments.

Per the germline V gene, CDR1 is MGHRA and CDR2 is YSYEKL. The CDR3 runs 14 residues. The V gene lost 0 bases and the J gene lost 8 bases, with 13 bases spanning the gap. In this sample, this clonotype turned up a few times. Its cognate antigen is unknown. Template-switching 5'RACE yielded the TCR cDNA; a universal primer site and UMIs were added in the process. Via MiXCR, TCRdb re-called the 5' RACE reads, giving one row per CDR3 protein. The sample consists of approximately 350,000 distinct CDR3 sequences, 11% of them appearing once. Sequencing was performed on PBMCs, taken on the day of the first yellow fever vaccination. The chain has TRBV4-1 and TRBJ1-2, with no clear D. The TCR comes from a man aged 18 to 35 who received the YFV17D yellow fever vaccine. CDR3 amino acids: CASSQERSRRGYTF. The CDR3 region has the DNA TGCGCCAGCAGCCAAGAAAGGTCCCGTAGGGGCTACACCTTC.